This TCR beta chain was identified during a study of T-cell memory formation after mild COVID-19. Study information: The TCR clusters were mostly specific to one donor.

A 5'RACE reaction primed in the constant segment made cDNA libraries of TCR alpha and TCR beta, and these carried sample barcodes and UMIs. One entry per CDR3 protein results from TCRdb running MiXCR on the 5' RACE reads. The sample includes approximately 50,000 distinct CDR3 sequences, roughly 12% of them seen just once. This CDR3 comprises 12 residues. V was clipped by 2 bases and J by 1 base, with 3 bases between them. Germline CDR1 DFQATT, CDR2 SNEGSKA (reference sequence). Study-level findings and limits: Contracting clones, day 15 to 85, had balanced CD4/CD8, and later expanders favored CD4+. Day 37-peaking second-wave clones had unconfirmed SARS-CoV-2 specificity.

Points on this clonotype: Its cognate antigen is unknown.

Sequenced input: PBMCs or a T cell subset sorted from them (not recorded which). This receptor was obtained from a man aged 18-30 years who had mild COVID-19 (a few samples of this study predate the infection). Cell type and time point are not known. This sequence joins TRBV20-1 and TRBJ1-5; D is uncertain. CDR3 protein: CSARYSNQPQHF. CDR3 in DNA: TGCAGTGCTAGATACAGCAATCAGCCCCAGCATTTT.